The entry below describes one TCR beta chain. This record comes from a study of blood T cell repertoires in COVID-19. At the level of the study: The United States, Italy and Spain supplied acute and convalescent COVID-19 samples. T cells, B-cell-depleted T cells, or PBMCs supplied cDNA or gDNA.

The repertoire was sequenced with immunoSEQ multiplex PCR; TCRdb's copy has only in-frame clones and lacks some. The sample includes around 200,000 clones, 75% to 90% seen only once; the top ten take around 3.3%. V was shortened by 6 bases and J by 2 bases, with 12 bases between the two germline ends. The CDR3 covers 14 residues. CDR1 is ENHRY, CDR2 SYGVKD, per germline. The TCR was taken from a man in his 60s with acute or convalescent COVID-19. This chain joins TRBV10-3 and TRBJ2-3, with D tentatively TRBD1 (6 bases). Sequencing was performed on peripheral blood. The CDR3 region is CAIRDRSITDTQYF. The CDR3 coding sequence is TGTGCCATCAGGGACAGATCCATCACAGATACGCAGTATTTT.